A single sample is the source of the 14 T cell receptor beta chains below, sequenced in a study of technical replicates of blood from a handful of donors. The data were produced by immunoSEQ multiplex PCR, yet TCRdb's version contains in-frame clones alone and is incomplete. The sample yields over 80,000 clones, roughly 95% seen once. Sequencing was performed on T cells isolated from PBMCs. These receptors came from a human donor in good health.

V and J are TRBV6-5 and TRBJ2-7; TRBD2 matches at 10 bases. Germline V CDR1 and CDR2: MNHEY, SVGAGI. V shed 9 bases, J shed 6 bases, and the junction held 14 bases outside the gene matches. The CDR3 has 15 residues. CDR3 DNA: TGTGCCAGTGAATCAAGCGGGAGGGCCCAATCCGAGCAGTACTTC. Protein sequence: CASESSGRAQSEQYF.

The J gene is TRBJ1-1, the V gene TRBV4-3; D gene uncertain. Deletions cut 4 bases from V and 3 bases from J, with 21 bases between. The V gene's germline CDR1 is LGHNA and CDR2 YSLEER. The CDR3 contains 17 residues. CDR3 bases: TGCGCCAGCAGCCGGCGGGCGGCATCTTATAGCCACACTGAAGCTTTCTTT. Amino acid sequence: CASSRRAASYSHTEAFF.

The CDR3 coding sequence is TGTGCCAGCAGCGTAGGCGTAAGCGGGCAAGAGACCCAGTACTTC. Protein sequence: CASSVGVSGQETQYF. This chain joins TRBV9 and TRBJ2-5; maybe TRBD2 (6 bases). Trimming took 0 bases from V and 2 from J, leaving 11 bases between them. Germline V gene data show CDR1 as SGDLS and CDR2 as YYNGEE. This CDR3 spans 15 amino acids.

This chain joins TRBV19 and TRBJ2-1, with D possibly matching TRBD1 (5 bases). Germline assignment: CDR1 LNHDA and CDR2 SQIVND (reference sequence). Deletions cut 5 bases from V and 10 bases from J, with 15 bases between. This CDR3 comprises 13 residues. Here the CDR3 DNA reads TGTGCCAGTAGTGCGGCCCAGGGTGGGGAGCAGTTCTTC. This translates into CASSAAQGGEQFF.

The chain carries TRBV28 and TRBJ2-7, with 9 positions matching TRBD1. In germline, CDR1 is MDHEN, CDR2 SYDVKM. V dropped 7 bases and J dropped 3; count of bases not matched to a gene: 7. The CDR3 has 14 residues. In nucleotides, the CDR3 is TGTGCCAGCACAACCGGGACAGGGATCTACGAGCAGTACTTC. It yields the protein CASTTGTGIYEQYF.

The V and J genes are TRBV29-1 and TRBJ2-7; D is perhaps TRBD1 (5 bases). V shed 3 bases and J shed 1 base, with 13 bases lying between them. The CDR3 extends over 14 amino acids. Per germline, CDR1 SQVTM and CDR2 ANQGSEA. CDR3 region: CSVEVTGVSYEQYF. The CDR3 bases are TGCAGCGTTGAGGTCACAGGAGTATCCTACGAGCAGTACTTC.

This chain connects TRBV9 to TRBJ2-3, with unresolved D. The CDR3 runs 15 residues. CDR1 and CDR2 (germline): SGDLS, YYNGEE. Trimming took off 2 bases at V and 2 bases at J, with 12 bases between the two ends. The CDR3 region is CASSVTRLSTDTQYF. The DNA of the CDR3 is TGTGCCAGCAGCGTGACACGGCTCTCCACAGATACGCAGTATTTT.

The gene calls are TRBV5-5 and TRBJ2-5; 8 nucleotides agree with TRBD2. Germline V gene data show CDR1 as SGHKS and CDR2 as YYEKEE (reference sequence). The CDR3 contains 17 residues. J was trimmed by 6 bases and V by 1 base; bases with no gene match: 14. CDR3 in amino acids: CASSLLASAGVTKTQYF. The CDR3 DNA follows: TGTGCCAGCAGCTTGTTAGCCTCAGCGGGAGTAACGAAGACCCAGTACTTC.

This sequence joins TRBV29-1 and TRBJ2-4, with 9 bases aligning to TRBD1. The CDR3 covers 13 residues. The V gene's germline CDR1 is SQVTM and CDR2 ANQGSEA. J was trimmed by 10 bases and V by 4 bases; bases with no gene match: 8. The DNA for the CDR3 is TGCAGCGTTGTTGCGGGACAGGGAATAATTCAGTACTTC. Its protein product is CSVVAGQGIIQYF. Based on the CDR3 plus reference TRBV29-1 and TRBJ2-4, the full variable domain is SAVISQKPSRDICQRGTSLTIQCQVDSQVTMMFWYRQQPGQSLTLIATANQGSEATYESGFVIDKFPISRPNLTFSTLTVSNMSPEDSSIYLCSVVAGQGIIQYFGAGTRLSVL.

This CDR3 reads CASGQGARPEAFF. The CDR3 DNA sequence: TGTGCCAGCGGACAGGGGGCGAGACCTGAAGCTTTCTTT. The chain links TRBV9 to TRBJ1-1; 11 bases match TRBD1. The CDR3 sequence is 13 residues long. Germline assignment: CDR1 SGDLS and CDR2 YYNGEE. V lost 7 bases and J lost 6; bases outside the gene matches: 5.

The CDR3: CASRTSERVDEQFF. Here the CDR3 DNA reads TGTGCCAGCAGGACTAGCGAGAGGGTAGATGAGCAGTTCTTC. The chain recombines TRBV2 with TRBJ2-1; 8 nucleotides align to TRBD2. The CDR3 contains 14 residues. V trimming: 6 bases; J trimming: 8 bases; junction bases outside the gene matches: 9. The germline V gene encodes CDR1 SNHLY and CDR2 FYNNEI.

The chain employs TRBV19 and TRBJ2-5; possible D gene TRBD2, 6 bases. The germline V and J ends were trimmed by 4 bases and 6 bases, with 9 bases remaining between them. The CDR3 is 12 amino acids. Germline V gene sequence: CDR1 LNHDA, CDR2 SQIVND (reference sequence). The CDR3 DNA reads TGTGCCAGTAGTAGCGGGGTAAAGACCCAGTACTTC. This translates into CASSSGVKTQYF.

This chain links TRBV5-5 with TRBJ1-4; D is unclear. CDR1 and CDR2 (germline): SGHKS, YYEKEE (reference sequence). The CDR3 runs to 15 residues. Trimming cost V 0 bases and J 4 bases, with 10 bases left between them. The CDR3 reads CASSLVGSLNEKLFF. CDR3 nucleotide sequence: TGTGCCAGCAGCTTGGTCGGGAGTCTTAATGAAAAACTGTTTTTT. Supplemented by reference TRBV5-5 and TRBJ1-4, the full variable domain reads DAGVTQSPTHLIKTRGQQVTLRCSPISGHKSVSWYQQVLGQGPQFIFQYYEKEERGRGNFPDRFSARQFPNYSSELNVNALLLGDSALYLCASSLVGSLNEKLFFGSGTQLSVL.

The CDR3 DNA follows: TGTGCCAGCAGCTTAGGACTGGCCGTTGGCACAGATACGCAGTATTTT. Protein sequence: CASSLGLAVGTDTQYF. The chain has TRBV5-4 and TRBJ2-3, with D tentatively TRBD2 (5 bases). From germline, CDR1 is SGHNT and CDR2 YYREEE (reference sequence). Trimming stripped 2 bases from V and 1 base from J, with 14 bases between. This CDR3 contains 16 residues.